The present entry profiles one T cell receptor (beta chain) with its context. Its antigen is unknown. PCR employed 60 Vbeta and 13 Jbeta primers. This table comes from immunoSEQ multiplex PCR, and its TCRdb copy is limited to in-frame clones, with some not included. The data hold about 85,000 clones, with 80% observed a single time. These data originate in a study of cytomegalovirus exposure and HLA in healthy donors. Study-wide findings and caveats: Researchers had no immune exposure information except CMV serostatus available.

The CDR3 covers 14 residues. In germline, CDR1 is SGHRS, CDR2 YFSETQ. The trim removed 5 bases at V and 7 bases at J, leaving 10 bases unmatched. This TCR was sampled from a woman aged 50 to 60 in good health and CMV-seropositive. J is TRBJ1-2 and V is TRBV5-1; 8 nucleotides agree with TRBD1. Sequenced sample: PBMCs. The CDR3 DNA reads as TGCGCCAGCAGTCAGACAGGGGATCCGTTTGGCTACACCTTC. Protein product: CASSQTGDPFGYTF.